The TCR beta chain under discussion was sequenced for a study of cytomegalovirus exposure and HLA in healthy donors (TCRdb year 2017). In terms of the full investigation: In an earlier analysis of several hundred of the donors, around 300 Gb of sequence data and 90 million to 120 million unique TCR beta sequences from roughly 200 million T cells were reported. Roughly 290 gigabases of sequencing data and about 92 million unique TCR sequences made up an early release that covered some 640 HLA-typed donors. Among the roughly 390 genotyped donors, approximately 81% belonged to the genetic ancestry cluster associated with self-reported Caucasian donors. The study aimed to test whether signatures of past pathogen exposure could be identified by cataloging public T cell receptors. The study profiled the T cell repertoires of 500 to 800 subjects by immunosequencing and related them to cytomegalovirus serostatus. Along with the roughly 710-subject first cohort, a separate validation cohort of over a hundred different subjects was used. To predict cytomegalovirus infection status, the study brought together high-throughput TCR immunosequencing, statistical association of individual TCRs with disease status, and machine learning. A later analysis re-examined previously published TCR beta repertoires from hundreds of donors and added high-resolution HLA genotyping to investigate patterns of TCR occurrence. Rather than using new phenotypic data, the later analysis identified candidate immune exposures from TCR beta sequences and from how often those sequences occurred across donors. In an earlier analysis of more than 550 of the donors, high-throughput TCR beta sequencing was used to judge whether each TCR beta V gene segment behaved as functional or pseudogenic. Donor age, sex, ethnicity and CMV serostatus were compiled alongside the repertoire data. In a later genetic analysis, genome-wide SNP genotypes for about three fifths of the 666 donors were used, and that subset was treated as a discovery cohort. Every repertoire in the discovery cohort had been generated on one and the same sequencing platform. Both class I and class II loci were covered by HLA typing, at four-digit resolution. Typing coverage differed by locus: A, B, C, DRB1 and DQB1 were typed in roughly 629-640 donors, DQA1 in approximately 520, DPA1 in some 610, and DPB1 in approximately 450. Because of strong linkage in the cohort, roughly five DR-DQ haplotypes were treated as single units for association and clustering. Among a few hundred genotyped donors of the cohort, an average of about 240,000 unique TCR beta nucleotide sequences were sequenced per donor, roughly 18% of them non-productive. Broad study findings and their caveats: A later analysis found that most CMV-associated TCR beta chains appeared HLA-restricted, with HLA associations seemingly driven largely by CMV exposure. Correlated functional status among segregating V segments might reflect linkage disequilibrium, but an unknown experimental factor could not be ruled out. Because HLA typing was unavailable for some donors at each locus, only the typed subset was used in association tests. A further reported finding was that TCR beta sequences accurately predicted the HLA-A and HLA-B alleles for most subjects in the first cohort. According to a later genetic analysis, donors in an Asian-associated ancestry cluster had fewer N-insertions in productive TCRs than the approximately 690-donor mean. CMV serostatus was the only immune exposure information available for the cohort. A later analysis associated about 16,000 TCR beta sequences with specific HLA alleles at a false discovery rate of 0.05. When HLA alleles, especially DR and DQ, strongly co-occurred, attributing TCR associations to individual alleles was difficult. The cohort was sequenced for TCR beta chains only, and without alpha or paired-chain data the features that could be detected were limited. Cytomegalovirus status was reported to be diagnosed by the classifier with high specificity and sensitivity in both the original and validation cohorts. Because the 87-base-pair reads could not distinguish some IMGT-functional V segments, including TRBV6-2 and TRBV6-3, those segments were excluded. The study listed 164 TCR beta chains as associated with cytomegalovirus. Several of the top co-occurrence clusters appeared to be linked to parvovirus B19, influenza, CMV and Epstein-Barr virus, according to a later analysis. Broadly in line with IMGT annotations, most TCR beta V segments showed up in productive rearrangements about 87% or about 30% of the time in an earlier analysis of around 550 of the donors. Most TCR sequences were observed very rarely across donors, whereas some public TCRs were present in many individuals. A later analysis found that TCR association rates varied across HLA loci, with DRB1 alleles showing the most associated TCRs and HLA-C alleles the fewest. Presence/absence analyses assumed roughly uniform sequencing depth across donors, an assumption that may not hold. Because counts were too low, about 15 rarely observed V segments, including chromosome 9 orphons, were left out of the earlier analysis of some 640 of the donors. V-gene and J-gene trimming of TCR beta chains was associated with a missense DCLRE1C variant in a later genetic analysis, and the association was replicated in an independent cohort. According to the authors, the approach could potentially be generalized to other disease states and immunological phenotypes. In a later analysis, HLA-associated TCR beta chains were found to be more clonally expanded and to have lower generation probabilities than equally common non-associated chains. In vitro tests confirmed that a few of the cytomegalovirus-associated TCR beta chains recognize cytomegalovirus antigens. A cluster of highly shared sequence variants was judged likely to be a technical artifact of the sequencing pipeline.

As for this clone: No antigen is known for it. Base qualities are not at hand, and no much larger clone is one base apart.

Inclusive of the bounding cysteine and phenylalanine, the CDR3 is 16 residues long. Only CDR3 DNA remains: 48 bases, in frame from the first base. Taken from the germline V gene, the CDR1 and CDR2 loops are SQVTM and ANQGSEA. V and J are truncated by 2 bases and 0 bases respectively, leaving an intervening sequence of 16 bases. The cohort was made up of 500 to 850 healthy bone marrow donors. All cohort members were sampled while nominally healthy, although unrecorded immune exposures were likely present. The donor was CMV seropositive and belonged to the group of 250 to 300 seropositive cohort members. Each donor provided a peripheral blood sample, and peripheral blood mononuclear cells were used for TCR beta sequencing. Genomic DNA was extracted from the blood cell samples with the Qiagen DNeasy Blood Extraction Kit. Library preparation employed the immunoSEQ multiplex PCR assay. The multiplex PCR relied on a mix of 60 forward primers for TCR Vbeta segments and 13 reverse primers for TCR Jbeta segments. The CDR3 region of rearranged TCR beta genes was amplified from genomic DNA by a multiplex PCR assay. On the Illumina HiSeq System, the amplified TCR beta libraries were sequenced as 87-base-pair reads. The study's own analysis went as follows. Across the 500 to 750 repertoires, a later analysis counted approximately 83 million unique TCR beta chains, some 11 million of which were shared by at least two donors. To remove PCR and sequencing errors, raw reads were error-corrected and collapsed into unique sequences using a nearest-neighbor algorithm that merged closely related sequences. To assign V, D and J gene segments, CDR3 sequences were aligned to IMGT reference sequences. For a sequence to be retained, at least a six-nucleotide match to both a V gene segment and a J gene segment was required. A rearrangement was called productive if the CDR3 had no stop codons and remained in frame with V and J, and every other rearrangement was called non-productive. CDR3 was defined according to IMGT convention as the region running from the second conserved V-encoded cysteine to the conserved J-encoded phenylalanine. The earlier analysis of about 610 of the donors excluded any sequence lacking an unambiguous match to a single V gene segment. An earlier analysis of under 750 of the donors called V segments functional above 56.7% productive rearrangements and segregating when the between-donor standard deviation exceeded 5%. A statistical classification framework was developed to diagnose cytomegalovirus status using the catalog of TCR beta chain sequences. In a later analysis, TCR nucleotide sequences were compared against IMGT/GENE-DB human TR gene sequences so that V and J genes could be assigned. Using the TCRdist pipeline, a later analysis assigned CDR3 sequences along with most-parsimonious VDJ recombination scenarios. In a later analysis, each TCR beta chain was defined by its CDR3 amino acid sequence together with its V-gene family, and reads without a unique V-gene family were excluded. A later analysis removed 592 highly shared, low-generation-probability nucleotide sequences to deal with suspected cross-contamination and a sequencing artifact. In a later analysis, a clonal expansion index was calculated for each public chain from normalized within-repertoire ranks of inferred template counts. In a later analysis, generation probabilities were computed using a VDJ recombination model fitted to out-of-frame rearrangements, and the results were checked against IGoR. Hypergeometric tests were used in a later analysis to score TCR-TCR, TCR-HLA and TCR-CMV co-occurrence, with a repertoire-size bias correction applied to the TCR pairs. To estimate false discovery rates, a later analysis permuted the HLA or CMV assignments 20 times. In a later analysis, co-occurring TCRs were grouped using DBSCAN, and TCRdist sequence similarity was added for clustering within HLA-allele-positive subsets. Repertoires with fewer than 30,000 or more than 120,000 public chains, plus five repertoires with anomalous nucleotide sharing, were excluded from co-occurrence clustering. This is the immuneACCESS table as TCRdb keeps it, with only in-frame sequences that have V and J called. A part of the clones is gone; compared with another copy, unresolved V genes explain less than half, and the rest is unexplained. V and J calls and clone size are copied from that table; D and trimming were computed from the DNA. The sample profile shows under 300,000 clones; 80% to 90% of them were found once. The biggest ten clones account for around 3.7% of the sample.

Recombination joined TRBV29-1 with TRBJ1-2, with TRBD1 tentatively as D gene (5 bases match). The origin of this receptor is a man aged 35 to 55 in good health and CMV-seropositive. The sequenced sample was PBMCs. The DNA is as follows: TGCAGCGTTGAACCCGCCTTTCAGGGTACTAACTATGGCTACACCTTC. Protein translation: CSVEPAFQGTNYGYTF.